A single sample gave rise to the 15 T cell receptor beta chains below, sequenced in a study of Ad26.COV2.S vaccination and SARS-CoV-2 variants (dated by TCRdb to 2020 to 2022). The library was generated by the immunoSEQ multiplex PCR assay. TCRdb took this table from immuneACCESS and kept in-frame rearrangements with V and J called. Such tables lack part of the clones; where checked against another copy, unresolved V genes explain under half of the gap, and the rest is unexplained. For this sample there are a few hundred thousand clones; about 87% appear just once. The top ten clonotypes cover more than 2.5% of the sample. The treatment or condition label for this specimen denotes: 15 to 20 received Ad26.COV2.S at low or high dose, single or two shots; about 5 received placebo; per-sample allocation not given. For vaccine and placebo recipients, repertoires were sequenced using samples collected on day 63 after the first injection.

Sequenced here: peripheral blood, sampled in a trial of Ad26.COV2.S vaccine versus placebo. The receptors stem from a person between 18 and 65 years old who received the Ad26.COV2.S COVID-19 vaccine or a placebo.

The V call is TRBV2, the J call TRBJ2-7, with a tentative D call TRBD2 (7 bases). Trimming stripped 6 bases from V and 8 bases from J, with 17 bases between. The germline V gene has CDR1 SNHLY and CDR2 FYNNEI. The CDR3 runs to 13 residues. The CDR3 spells CASRAGAYRQQYF. DNA for the CDR3: TGTGCCAGCAGGGCGGGGGCCTACCGGCAGCAGTACTTC.

This clone has only one observation. The V gene is TRBV10-3, the J gene TRBJ1-2, with D perhaps matching TRBD1 (6 bases). Deletions cut 0 bases from V and 5 bases from J, with 13 bases between. CDR1 is ENHRY, CDR2 SYGVKD, per germline. This CDR3 contains 15 residues. CDR3: CAISESGGRRYGYTF. CDR3 sequence (DNA): TGTGCCATCAGTGAGTCTGGGGGGCGTAGGTATGGCTACACCTTC.

Only one count was recorded for this clone. CDR3 nucleotide sequence: TGTGCCAGCAGCTTAACCCCATTGGGGGGGTCGAACACCGGGGAGCTGTTTTTT. Encoded protein: CASSLTPLGGSNTGELFF. The chain recombines TRBV7-3 with TRBJ2-2; 7 bases are a match to TRBD2. CDR3 length: 18 residues. Trimming removed 0 bases from V and 0 bases from J; junction bases left unmatched: 7. The V gene's germline CDR1 is SGHTA and CDR2 FQGTGA.

The chain combines TRBV10-3 with TRBJ2-3, with 13 bases that match TRBD2. Germline CDR1 reads ENHRY; CDR2 reads SYGVKD. With 0 bases clipped from V and 1 base from J, the junction kept 13 bases outside the gene matches. The CDR3 consists of 21 residues. The DNA of the CDR3 is TGTGCCATCAGTGAGTCCCCGACCGGGACTAGCGGGGTCCTGCGCACAGATACGCAGTATTTT. Protein: CAISESPTGTSGVLRTDTQYF.

A few counts support this clone. The CDR3 is CASSLAGGAYEQYF. CDR3 bases: TGTGCCAGCAGTCTAGCGGGAGGCGCCTACGAGCAGTACTTC. The rearrangement links TRBV7-6 to TRBJ2-7; TRBD2 agrees at 11 bases. The germline CDR1 and CDR2 sequences are SGHVS and FNYEAQ. This CDR3 spans 14 amino acids. After removal of 6 bases from V and 2 bases from J, the junction contained 3 bases not matched to a gene.

This clone was recorded once. This chain links TRBV7-9 with TRBJ2-7; no clear D gene. This CDR3 region has 12 residues. The germline gives CDR1 SEHNR, CDR2 FQNEAQ (reference sequence). V dropped 6 bases and J dropped 0 bases, with 6 bases sitting between them. The CDR3 region is CASSPSSYEQYF. In nucleotides, the CDR3 is TGTGCCAGCAGTCCTAGCTCCTACGAGCAGTACTTC.

This chain uses TRBV12-3 or TRBV12-4 with TRBJ2-1; no firm D call. V gave up 6 bases and J gave up 0 bases, with 6 bases separating them. CDR3 size: 13 residues. CDR3 residues: CASRVDSYNEQFF. The CDR3 DNA is TGTGCCAGCAGAGTCGACTCCTACAATGAGCAGTTCTTC.

The J gene is TRBJ1-1, the V gene TRBV6-2 or TRBV6-3; D perhaps matches TRBD1 (5 bases). Germline loops: CDR1 MNHEY, CDR2 SVGEGT. This CDR3 has 16 residues. Trimming left V 1 base short and J 3 bases short, with 15 bases between. The DNA of the CDR3 is TGTGCCAGCAGTTACTTGGCAGGGACGGGGTACACTGAAGCTTTCTTT. It encodes CASSYLAGTGYTEAFF.

This chain links TRBV4-1 with TRBJ1-1; D is unresolved. Trimming stripped 0 bases from V and 11 bases from J, with 10 bases between. CDR1 and CDR2 (germline): MGHRA, YSYEKL. The CDR3 has 12 residues. The CDR3 is CASSQELGKAFF. The CDR3 nucleotides are TGCGCCAGCAGCCAAGAGTTAGGGAAGGCTTTCTTT.

The J gene is TRBJ2-5, the V gene TRBV11-2, with TRBD2 matching over 9 bases. With V trimmed by 4 bases and J by 1 base, 7 bases remained unmatched. From germline, CDR1 is SGHAT and CDR2 FQNNGV. The CDR3 covers 16 residues. CDR3 protein: CASSSLAGPVQETQYF. The DNA for the CDR3 is TGTGCCAGCAGCTCCCTAGCGGGGCCTGTCCAAGAGACCCAGTACTTC.

The V call is TRBV5-1, the J call TRBJ2-1; the match to TRBD2 covers 9 bases. This CDR3 region has 17 residues. Germline V gives CDR1 SGHRS, CDR2 YFSETQ. V trimming: 2 bases; J trimming: 6 bases; junction bases outside the gene matches: 12. The CDR3 region is CASSFNRLAARANEQFF. The CDR3 bases are TGCGCCAGCAGCTTCAACAGACTAGCGGCCAGGGCCAATGAGCAGTTCTTC. Combining the CDR3 with reference TRBV5-1 and TRBJ2-1 gives the whole variable domain KAGVTQTPRYLIKTRGQQVTLSCSPISGHRSVSWYQQTPGQGLQFLFEYFSETQRNKGNFPGRFSGRQFSNSRSEMNVSTLELGDSALYLCASSFNRLAARANEQFFGPGTRLTVL.

V is TRBV13 and J is TRBJ1-2; D call uncertain. The CDR3 sequence is 15 residues long. CDR1 and CDR2 from the germline V gene are PRHDT and FYEKMQ (reference sequence). Trimming shortened V by 5 bases and J by 7 bases, and 20 bases separated the two germline ends. CDR3 region: CASSPRRIPSFGYTF. The CDR3 DNA reads as TGTGCCAGCAGCCCCCGACGTATTCCGTCCTTTGGCTACACCTTC.

The rearrangement uses TRBV6-2 or TRBV6-3 and TRBJ2-5, with 9 bases identical to TRBD2. The CDR3 has 15 amino acids. CDR1 is MNHEY and CDR2 is SVGEGT in the germline V gene. The J segment lost 2 bases and the V segment lost 2 bases, leaving 3 bases of the junction unmatched. CDR3 coding DNA: TGTGCCAGCAGTTACGGGCGGGAGGGTCAAGAGACCCAGTACTTC. This sequence encodes CASSYGREGQETQYF.

The chain joins TRBV7-3 to TRBJ2-5, with D possibly called TRBD1 or TRBD2 (5 bases each). This CDR3 has 14 residues. The germline CDR1 and CDR2 sequences are SGHTA and FQGTGA. Trimming pared 5 bases from V and 1 base from J, leaving 11 bases between. As DNA, the CDR3 is TGTGCCAGCAGCCCGAGGGGACCCCAAGAGACCCAGTACTTC. Translating it yields CASSPRGPQETQYF.

This clone has just one count. The chain has TRBV7-8 and TRBJ1-4, with a weak D call TRBD1 (5 bases). V was trimmed by 4 bases and J by 8 bases, leaving 17 bases between them. The CDR3 covers 15 residues. Germline assignment: CDR1 SGHVS and CDR2 FQNEAQ. Here the CDR3 reads CASSSTPGRGEKLFF. CDR3 bases: TGTGCCAGCAGCTCGACCCCGGGACGAGGGGAAAAACTGTTTTTT.